The TCR beta chain under discussion was sequenced for a study of identical twins. General study points: The study based its conclusions on cross-sectional statistical analysis and did not follow the same donors.

TCRdb independently ran MiXCR on the 5' RACE reads; one entry per CDR3 protein. This sample has some 790,000 distinct CDR3 sequences, with about 20% found just once. Germline V gene sequence: CDR1 ENHRY, CDR2 SYGVKD. The CDR3 is 13 residues long. The trim removed 10 bases at V and 3 bases at J, leaving 9 bases unmatched. In its sample, this clonotype was seen a few times. What it recognizes is unknown. Another study also made use of these data, one on T cells expressing NK-cell markers. From that study: Seven HCMV-seropositive donors and one seronegative donor made up the eight sequenced donors. Specificity for HCMV among expanded NKG2C+ T cell clones was not established.

Material: PBMCs. This TCR was recovered from a woman younger than 30 in good health. The rearrangement links TRBV10-3 to TRBJ2-7; 7 bases are a match to TRBD1. CDR3 residues: CATRDSQGYEQYF. DNA for the CDR3: TGTGCCACCCGGGACAGTCAGGGCTACGAGCAGTACTTC.